This passage covers 25 T cell receptor beta chains from one sample sequenced in a study of response to subunit inactivated influenza vaccine. TCRdb reprocessed the RT-PCR reads with MiXCR, giving one entry per CDR3 protein. The sample lists 560,000 or so distinct CDR3 sequences, approximately 7.1% occurring once. The input for sequencing was PBMCs from blood, taken less than 30 months after vaccination. These receptors were collected from a man between 50 and 69 years old who received an inactivated influenza vaccine.

This clonotype was recorded many times. The chain couples TRBV7-9 to TRBJ2-5, with 10 bases aligning to TRBD1. The CDR3 runs to 14 residues. V trimming: 6 bases; J trimming: 7 bases; junction bases outside the gene matches: 8. Germline loops: CDR1 SEHNR, CDR2 FQNEAQ (reference sequence). CDR3 bases: TGTGCCAGCAGACAGGACAGGGGGTTAGGGACCCAGTACTTC. Encoded protein: CASRQDRGLGTQYF.

The sample holds a few counts of this clonotype. The chain is built from TRBV5-1 and TRBJ2-7; D is perhaps TRBD1 or TRBD2 (5 bases each). The CDR3 has 15 amino acids. V gave up 0 bases and J gave up 5 bases, with 15 bases separating them. CDR1 is SGHRS and CDR2 is YFSETQ in the germline V gene. As DNA, the CDR3 is TGCGCCAGCAGCTTGGAAAACGGGACCCCCCACGAGCAGTACTTC. It is translated as CASSLENGTPHEQYF.

This clonotype has a count of ten or more. The chain is built from TRBV12-3 or TRBV12-4 and TRBJ2-2; D remains unclear. The CDR3 runs to 13 residues. V dropped 3 bases and J dropped 6 bases, with 8 bases sitting between them. This chain's CDR3 is CASSFGAAGELFF. The CDR3 nucleotides read TGTGCCAGCAGTTTCGGCGCAGCCGGGGAGCTGTTTTTT.

V usage is TRBV20-1 and J usage is TRBJ1-2; D ambiguous. The CDR3 runs 10 residues. The germline CDR1 and CDR2 sequences are DFQATT and SNEGSKA (reference sequence). V dropped 8 bases and J dropped 7 bases, with 11 bases sitting between them. The CDR3 DNA sequence: TGCAGTACCGATGTAGGTGGCTACACCTTC. It yields the protein CSTDVGGYTF.

Notes on this clonotype: A read error may explain this, as a much larger clone is one base away. This sequence joins TRBV9 and TRBJ2-1; D is uncertain. The V and J ends lost 4 bases and 6 bases respectively, with 11 bases between them. The CDR3 contains 13 residues. Per the germline V gene, CDR1 is SGDLS and CDR2 is YYNGEE. CDR3 DNA sequence: TGTGCCAGCAGCTTAGTAAGTGGCAATGAGCAGTTCTTC. Its translation is CASSLVSGNEQFF.

The chain carries TRBV4-3 and TRBJ2-1; D is ambiguous. V was trimmed by 4 bases and J by 4 bases, leaving 20 bases between them. This CDR3 has 17 amino acids. Germline-derived CDR1 and CDR2 are LGHNA and YSLEER. CDR3 sequence (DNA): TGCGCCAGCAGCCTCGAGTGGGTGTCCGGGCGATACAATGAGCAGTTCTTC. Amino acids: CASSLEWVSGRYNEQFF.

This clonotype came up a few times. The chain combines TRBV7-2 with TRBJ2-7; no firm D call. Germline V CDR1 and CDR2: SGHTA, FQGNSA. This CDR3 spans 12 amino acids. V was pared by 5 bases and J by 3 bases, with 8 bases between. Here the CDR3 reads CASSAVGYEQYF. As DNA, the CDR3 is TGTGCCAGCAGCGCAGTGGGCTACGAGCAGTACTTC.

In this sample, this clonotype turned up a few times. This chain connects TRBV4-2 to TRBJ1-2; 9 bases are shared with TRBD1. This CDR3 spans 16 amino acids. J gave up 1 base and V 0 bases, and 3 bases lay outside the gene matches. Per the germline V gene, CDR1 is LGHNA and CDR2 is YNFKEQ. The CDR3 coding sequence is TGTGCCAGCAGCCAAGAGGGGACAGGGAATAACTATGGCTACACCTTC. This codes for CASSQEGTGNNYGYTF.

This clonotype was counted only a few times. V gene TRBV4-3 combines with J gene TRBJ1-1; possibly TRBD1 for D (6 bases). Per germline, CDR1 LGHNA and CDR2 YSLEER. Trimming took off 2 bases at V and 2 bases at J, with 12 bases between the two ends. CDR3 length: 15 residues. CDR3 loop: CASSQPGQPNTEAFF. The CDR3 DNA sequence: TGCGCCAGCAGCCAACCAGGACAGCCAAACACTGAAGCTTTCTTT.

This clonotype was detected a few times. The rearrangement joins TRBV5-1 to TRBJ2-1; 7 bases fit TRBD1. Looked up from germline, CDR1 is SGHRS and CDR2 is YFSETQ. Trimming removed 4 bases from V and 8 bases from J; junction bases left unmatched: 12. This CDR3 region has 15 residues. The CDR3 reads CASSPEGASFYEQFF. CDR3 in DNA: TGCGCCAGCAGCCCTGAGGGGGCCTCTTTCTATGAGCAGTTCTTC.

This clonotype has a count of ten or more. CDR3 region: CASSPGQQKVNIQYF. CDR3 nucleotide sequence: TGTGCCAGCAGCCCGGGACAGCAAAAGGTCAACATTCAGTACTTC. The chain has TRBV5-4 and TRBJ2-4, with 7 bases matching TRBD1. The V gene's germline CDR1 is SGHNT and CDR2 YYREEE (reference sequence). The CDR3 runs to 15 residues. Trimming cost V 4 bases and J 7 bases; bases outside gene matches: 11.

This clonotype was counted ten times or more. The V and J genes are TRBV6-2 or TRBV6-3 and TRBJ2-7, with D possibly called TRBD1 or TRBD2 (6 bases each). This CDR3 has 14 residues. Germline CDR1 MNHEY, CDR2 SVGEGT. Trimming left V 7 bases short and J 1 base short, with 14 bases between. The CDR3 region has the DNA TGTGCCAGCAAGGGGGGCCGATTTTCCTACGAGCAGTACTTC. Protein sequence: CASKGGRFSYEQYF.

The V and J genes are TRBV5-6 and TRBJ1-1; 7 bases line up with TRBD1. The ends lost 0 bases at V and 11 bases at J; junction bases unmatched: 7. CDR1 is SGHDT and CDR2 is YYEEEE in the germline V gene. This CDR3 contains 13 residues. For the CDR3, the DNA is TGTGCCAGCAGCTTGGGAACAGGGGTGTGGGCTTTCTTT. Encoded protein: CASSLGTGVWAFF.

Comment on this clonotype: This could be a read error, since a much larger clone is one nucleotide away. The CDR3 does not end in the conserved phenylalanine or tryptophan, so this is likely a read error. The chain links TRBV24-1 to TRBJ2-3; 10 positions agree with TRBD2. Trimming removed 4 bases from V and 5 bases from J; junction bases left unmatched: 5. The germline V gene encodes CDR1 KGHDR and CDR2 SFDVKD. CDR3 size: 15 residues. The CDR3 DNA reads TGTGCCACCAGTGACTCTAGCGGGAGTGGAGATACGCAGTATTCT. Its translation: CATSDSSGSGDTQYS.

The V call is TRBV5-1, the J call TRBJ2-7; 11 bases agree with TRBD2. Germline trimming cut 0 bases from V and 2 bases from J; bases unmatched to any gene: 10. Germline CDR1 is SGHRS and CDR2 is YFSETQ. The length of the CDR3 is 18 residues. CDR3: CASSLVPGLAEPTYEQYF. The DNA for the CDR3 is TGCGCCAGCAGCTTGGTCCCGGGACTAGCGGAACCTACCTACGAGCAGTACTTC. Variable domain in full (rest from reference TRBV5-1 and TRBJ2-7): KAGVTQTPRYLIKTRGQQVTLSCSPISGHRSVSWYQQTPGQGLQFLFEYFSETQRNKGNFPGRFSGRQFSNSRSEMNVSTLELGDSALYLCASSLVPGLAEPTYEQYFGPGTRLTVT.

This clonotype was seen a handful of times. The chain is built from TRBV7-9 and TRBJ2-1; 10 bases match TRBD1. This CDR3 contains 16 residues. Germline V CDR1 and CDR2: SEHNR, FQNEAQ (reference sequence). The V and J ends lost 5 bases and 6 bases, in that order; junction bases with no gene match: 10. The CDR3 region has the DNA TGTGCCAGCAGCACTTATGGGACAGGGGTTAGCAATGAGCAGTTCTTC. Translating gives CASSTYGTGVSNEQFF. Full variable domain (remainder filled in from reference TRBV7-9 and TRBJ2-1): DTGVSQNPRHKITKRGQNVTFRCDPISEHNRLYWYRQTLGQGPEFLTYFQNEAQLEKSRLLSDRFSAERPKGSFSTLEIQRTEQGDSAMYLCASSTYGTGVSNEQFFGPGTRLTVL.

This clonotype was picked up many times. Its ends do not fully match the called genes, so a read error is possible. V and J are TRBV12-3 or TRBV12-4 and TRBJ2-1, with 11 bases identical to TRBD2. The CDR3 spans 15 residues. CDR3 nucleotide sequence: TGTGCCAGCAGTCCCTTGGTACTAGCGGGGGCTCTCCGGGTCTTC. Residues: CASSPLVLAGALRVF.

This clonotype was observed many times. The chain recombines TRBV7-6 with TRBJ2-3; no firm D call. The CDR3 runs to 13 residues. Germline values: CDR1 SGHVS, CDR2 FNYEAQ. V was cut by 3 bases and J by 4 bases, with 8 bases left in between. The CDR3 loop is CASSLAPPDTQYF. DNA of the CDR3: TGTGCCAGCAGCTTGGCTCCTCCAGATACGCAGTATTTT.

This clonotype showed up just a few times. The chain employs TRBV20-1 and TRBJ2-3, with 12 bases that match TRBD2. Germline-derived CDR1 and CDR2 are DFQATT and SNEGSKA (reference sequence). After removal of 2 bases from V and 3 bases from J, the junction contained 3 bases not matched to a gene. The CDR3 covers 15 residues. This CDR3 reads CSARLAGGWTDTQYF. DNA of the CDR3: TGCAGTGCTAGACTAGCGGGAGGGTGGACAGATACGCAGTATTTT.

This sequence joins TRBV10-3 and TRBJ2-3; 11 positions agree with TRBD1. With 0 bases clipped from V and 7 bases from J, the junction kept 3 bases outside the gene matches. The germline CDR1 and CDR2 sequences are ENHRY and SYGVKD. CDR3 length equals 15 residues. CDR3 sequence (DNA): TGTGCCATCAGTGAGTCTGGACAGGGGGCATATACGCAGTATTTT. The encoded protein is CAISESGQGAYTQYF.

The rearrangement links TRBV6-5 to TRBJ2-7; tentative D call: TRBD1 (5 bases). This CDR3 region has 16 residues. CDR1 and CDR2 (germline): MNHEY, SVGAGI. Trimming removed 0 bases from V and 2 bases from J, with 14 bases in between. The CDR3 bases are TGTGCCAGCAGTTACTCGATTACCAGGGCCGCCTACGAGCAGTACTTC. Translating it yields CASSYSITRAAYEQYF.

This clonotype was seen repeatedly, ten times or more. The chain combines TRBV11-2 with TRBJ2-5, with 11 bases that match TRBD2. Germline values: CDR1 SGHAT, CDR2 FQNNGV. This CDR3 comprises 16 residues. V dropped 1 base and J dropped 4; count of bases not matched to a gene: 5. Written as DNA, the CDR3 is TGTGCCAGCAGCTTAGTAGCGGGGGGGCGTGTAGAGACCCAGTACTTC. Translation: CASSLVAGGRVETQYF.

This clonotype occurred many times. The genes are TRBV7-7 and TRBJ2-1, with no clear D. The CDR3 contains 13 residues. CDR1 SSHAT and CDR2 FNYEAQ come from the germline V gene (reference sequence). Deletions cut 1 base from V and 10 bases from J, with 11 bases between. The CDR3 protein is CASSLGPMGEQFF. In DNA, the CDR3 is TGTGCCAGCAGCTTAGGCCCCATGGGGGAGCAGTTCTTC.

This clonotype was counted at least ten times. V usage is TRBV3-1 and J usage is TRBJ2-3; D unclear. The V and J ends lost 2 bases and 1 base respectively, with 7 bases between them. The CDR3 spans 14 residues. Looked up from germline, CDR1 is LGHDT and CDR2 is YNNKEL (reference sequence). The CDR3 sequence is CASSQNGGTDTQYF. CDR3 DNA: TGTGCCAGCAGCCAAAACGGAGGCACAGATACGCAGTATTTT.

The genes are TRBV4-3 and TRBJ2-1, with 9 bases identical to TRBD1. The CDR3 spans 16 residues. Germline CDR1 is LGHNA and CDR2 is YSLEER. The V segment lost 5 bases and the J segment 0 bases; nucleotides outside the gene matches: 5. The CDR3 nucleotides read TGCGCCAGCAGCGGACAGGGGTCGAGCTCCTACAATGAGCAGTTCTTC. Translated: CASSGQGSSSYNEQFF.